This T cell receptor (beta chain) was found in a study of T cells after yellow fever vaccination. This CDR3 spans 14 amino acids. V lost 5 bases and J 2 bases, leaving 10 bases between the germline ends. The germline gives CDR1 SGHVS, CDR2 FQNEAQ. In TCRdb, the 5' RACE reads were re-called with MiXCR into one record per CDR3 protein. The table includes some 49,000 distinct CDR3 sequences, 5% to 8% detected once. This clonotype has a count of ten or more. The chain combines TRBV7-8 with TRBJ1-5; D is unresolved. The sequences come from PBMCs, either bulk or a sorted T-cell subset (CD4+, CD8+, memory, or dextramer-sorted; not recorded which), collected 45 days after the yellow fever booster vaccination. The sequence was obtained from a man aged 25 to 40 who received the YFV17D yellow fever vaccine. The CDR3 region has the DNA TGTGCCAGCAGCCCTTATGATGGCAATCAGCCCCAGCATTTT. This codes for CASSPYDGNQPQHF.